This T cell receptor (beta chain) was sequenced in a study of blood T cell repertoires in COVID-19. Study background: There were acute and convalescent COVID-19 samples, and they came from the United States, Italy and Spain. PBMCs, B-cell-depleted T cells, or T cells were the source of the cDNA or gDNA that made up the material.

In the original workflow: Amplification of reference gene primers provided the estimated nucleated cell counts. The protocol was immunoSEQ multiplex PCR, while the TCRdb copy is restricted to in-frame clones and leaves out a portion. V and J calls and clone size follow that table, whereas D and trimming were derived from the DNA. The profile shows approximately 42,000 clones, 75% to 85% of them singletons. The CDR3 has 13 amino acids. The germline V gene has CDR1 LNHNV and CDR2 YYDKDF (reference sequence). Trimming shortened V by 5 bases and J by 4 bases, and 9 bases separated the two germline ends. This clone came up once.

This TCR derives from an elderly man with acute or convalescent COVID-19. This chain connects TRBV15 to TRBJ1-3; D unclear. The specimen sequenced was peripheral blood. The CDR3 here is CATSLEAGNTIYF. The CDR3 bases are TGTGCCACCAGCTTGGAAGCGGGAAACACCATATATTTT.